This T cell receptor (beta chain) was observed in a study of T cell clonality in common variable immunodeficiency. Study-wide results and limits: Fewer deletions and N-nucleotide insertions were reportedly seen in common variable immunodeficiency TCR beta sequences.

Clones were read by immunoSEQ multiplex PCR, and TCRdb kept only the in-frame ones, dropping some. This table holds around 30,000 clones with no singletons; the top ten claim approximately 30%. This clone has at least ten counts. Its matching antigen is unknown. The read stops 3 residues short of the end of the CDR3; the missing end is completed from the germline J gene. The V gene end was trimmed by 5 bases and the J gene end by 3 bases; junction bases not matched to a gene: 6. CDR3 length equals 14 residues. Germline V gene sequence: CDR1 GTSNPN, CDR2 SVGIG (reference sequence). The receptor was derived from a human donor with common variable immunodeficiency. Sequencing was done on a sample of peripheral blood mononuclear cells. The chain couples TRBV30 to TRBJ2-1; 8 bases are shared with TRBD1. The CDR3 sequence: CAWEVDRGYNEQFF. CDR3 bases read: TGTGCCTGGGAAGTTGACAGGGGCTACAATGAG.